This TCR beta chain was captured by sequencing in a study of beta chain features in type 1 diabetes. Study-wide results and limits: In every one of the four CD4+ subsets, TCRB CDR3s were moderately but significantly shorter in Type 1 diabetes patients. Shorter templates might be favored by PCR, equally in patients and controls.

The V gene end was trimmed by 6 bases and the J gene end by 4 bases; junction bases not matched to a gene: 4. There are 15 residues in the CDR3. Germline lookup yields CDR1 MNHEY and CDR2 SMNVEV (reference sequence). Concerning this clone: The antigen is unknown.

cDNA synthesis used the whole RNA isolate, giving expressed TCRB sequences. The table came from immunoSEQ multiplex PCR; TCRdb's copy has only in-frame clones and leaves some out. The data contain 80,000 to 90,000 clones, roughly 30% of them singletons. Input material: stem cell memory CD4+ T cells from blood. This TCR was recovered from a woman between 18 and 29 years old in good health. V usage is TRBV27 and J usage is TRBJ2-1; 12 bases are shared with TRBD2. Here the CDR3 reads CASRGTSGFYNEQFF. For the CDR3, the DNA is TGTGCCAGCAGAGGGACTAGCGGGTTTTACAATGAGCAGTTCTTC.